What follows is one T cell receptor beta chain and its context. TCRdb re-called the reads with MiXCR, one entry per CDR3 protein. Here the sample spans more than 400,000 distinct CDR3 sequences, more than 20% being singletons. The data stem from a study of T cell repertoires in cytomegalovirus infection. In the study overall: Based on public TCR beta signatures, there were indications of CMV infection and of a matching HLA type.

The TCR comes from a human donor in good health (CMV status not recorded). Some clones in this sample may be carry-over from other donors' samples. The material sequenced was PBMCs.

The CDR3: CASTNTGLAGVHEQFF. The CDR3 nucleotides read TGTGCCAGTACCAACACTGGACTAGCGGGAGTACACGAGCAGTTCTTC. V gene TRBV19 combines with J gene TRBJ2-1, with 13 bases matching TRBD2. With V trimmed by 7 bases and J by 10 bases, 13 bases remained unmatched. Germline lookup yields CDR1 LNHDA and CDR2 SQIVND (reference sequence). This CDR3 is built from 16 residues.